This passage covers 4 T cell receptor beta chains from one sample sequenced in a study of T-cell reconstitution after alpha-beta-depleted transplantation in children. This sample's TCRbeta library carried unique molecular identifier barcodes. TCRdb re-called the PCR reads through MiXCR, storing one row per CDR3 protein. The repertoire holds approximately 44,000 distinct CDR3 sequences, with 5% to 6.5% as singletons. This specimen was PBMCs, mostly from graft donor cells, taken 60 days after TCRalphabeta/CD19-depleted stem cell transplant. The origin of the receptors is a female patient aged 2-9 years who had a stem cell transplant for aplastic anemia, so the T cells may come from the graft donor.

This clonotype was observed many times. V and J are TRBV5-1 and TRBJ2-1; D ambiguous. Germline V CDR1 and CDR2: SGHRS, YFSETQ. CDR3 size: 14 residues. The V gene lost 1 base and the J gene lost 4 bases, with 9 bases spanning the gap. CDR3 residues: CASSLSSVYNEQFF. The CDR3 DNA follows: TGCGCCAGCAGCTTGTCGTCCGTATACAATGAGCAGTTCTTC.

This clonotype has ten or more counts. The gene calls are TRBV21-1 and TRBJ2-7; the listed D gene, TRBD1, was not tested against the DNA. TRBV21-1 is listed as a pseudogene. CDR3 size: 14 residues. The CDR3: CASSEQGERYEQYF. The CDR3 DNA is TGTGCCAGCAGCGAACAGGGGGAACGCTACGAGCAGTACTTC.

This clonotype turned up a few times. The chain combines TRBV19 with TRBJ2-7; TRBD2 might be the D (6 bases). V was clipped by 7 bases and J by 4 bases, with 20 bases between them. This CDR3 has 15 residues. The germline gives CDR1 LNHDA, CDR2 SQIVND (reference sequence). This chain's CDR3 is CASISRWLARYEQYF. The CDR3 DNA reads TGTGCCAGTATATCGAGGTGGCTAGCGAGATACGAGCAGTACTTC.

This clonotype appeared many times. The chain links TRBV6-5 to TRBJ1-2; 10 bases map to TRBD1. This CDR3 has 15 residues. Germline CDR1 reads MNHEY; CDR2 reads SVGAGI. J was trimmed by 1 base and V by 6 bases; bases with no gene match: 5. The CDR3 reads CASRDRGNLNYGYTF. The DNA for the CDR3 is TGTGCCAGCAGGGACAGGGGGAACCTTAACTATGGCTACACCTTC.